The next 24 T cell receptor beta chains were all read from a single sample in a study of shared clonotypes between healthy human individuals. Sequencing was performed with immunoSEQ multiplex PCR; in TCRdb, only in-frame clones are kept and a portion is missing. The sample has over 2 million clones; 95% are singletons. Input material: naive CD4+ T cells sorted from blood. The subset denotes: CD45RA+ positively selected. The receptor source for this set is a man between 18 and 29 years old in good health.

The chain employs TRBV30 and TRBJ1-3; D ambiguous. This CDR3 has 15 residues. The germline gives CDR1 GTSNPN, CDR2 SVGIG (reference sequence). Trimming shortened V by 0 bases and J by 0 bases, and 9 bases separated the two germline ends. CDR3 DNA: TGTGCCTGGAGTGTGTCGCTGCTCTCTGGAAACACCATATATTTT. Its translation: CAWSVSLLSGNTIYF.

In the case of this clone: This clone may be a read error of a much larger clone one base away. V and J are TRBV5-6 and TRBJ1-1, with D possibly TRBD1 on 5 matching bases. Trimming took off 2 bases at V and 0 bases at J, with 8 bases between the two ends. This CDR3 contains 14 residues. CDR1 is SGHDT, CDR2 YYEEEE, per germline. The CDR3 loop is CASSFGHLNTEAFF. CDR3 sequence (DNA): TGTGCCAGCAGCTTCGGACACCTGAACACTGAAGCTTTCTTT.

The rearrangement joins TRBV30 to TRBJ1-6, with a possible D match to TRBD1 (5 bases). The germline V gene encodes CDR1 GTSNPN and CDR2 SVGIG (reference sequence). The length of the CDR3 is 16 residues. Trimming took 5 bases from V and 0 from J, leaving 14 bases between them. The CDR3 DNA sequence: TGTGCCTGGGGGTCGGGGGGAAGCTCCTATAATTCACCCCTCCACTTT. Its protein is CAWGSGGSSYNSPLHF.

This clone has a single count. The chain joins TRBV18 to TRBJ2-1, with TRBD2 identical over 12 bases. Looked up from germline, CDR1 is KGHSH and CDR2 is LQKENI. The ends lost 6 bases at V and 0 bases at J; junction bases unmatched: 6. The CDR3 is 17 amino acids. The CDR3 loop reads CASSQTSGRTSYNEQFF. The CDR3 region has the DNA TGTGCCAGCTCCCAAACTAGCGGGAGGACCTCCTACAATGAGCAGTTCTTC.

The chain carries TRBV30 and TRBJ2-7; D is possibly TRBD2 (6 bases). V gave up 3 bases and J gave up 1 base, with 13 bases separating them. The CDR3 has 14 amino acids. The germline gives CDR1 GTSNPN, CDR2 SVGIG (reference sequence). CDR3 protein: CAWRKLGLSYEQYF. The CDR3 region has the DNA TGTGCCTGGAGAAAACTGGGACTGTCCTACGAGCAGTACTTC.

The chain recombines TRBV28 with TRBJ2-7; perhaps TRBD1 as D (5 bases). The CDR3 is 13 residues long. Per germline, CDR1 MDHEN and CDR2 SYDVKM. V dropped 4 bases and J dropped 3 bases, with 10 bases sitting between them. CDR3 sequence: CASSSKDIYEQYF. CDR3 bases: TGTGCCAGCAGTTCCAAGGACATCTACGAGCAGTACTTC.

A word on this clone: Other DNA sequences from this sample encode an identical CDR3 as well. V gene TRBV7-2 combines with J gene TRBJ2-7; D not resolved. The V gene lost 1 base and the J gene lost 1 base, with 8 bases spanning the gap. The CDR3 length is 14 residues. The germline CDR1 and CDR2 sequences are SGHTA and FQGNSA. CDR3 in amino acids: CASSLEPGSYEQYF. Here the CDR3 DNA reads TGTGCCAGCAGCTTAGAGCCCGGTTCCTACGAGCAGTACTTC.

As concerns this clone: This sample includes further DNA sequences coding for the same CDR3. The V and J genes are TRBV28 and TRBJ1-5; 7 positions match TRBD1. The V gene's germline CDR1 is MDHEN and CDR2 SYDVKM. The CDR3 is 15 amino acids. V shed 5 bases, J shed 0 bases, and the junction held 4 bases outside the gene matches. The CDR3 loop is CASSPTGNSNQPQHF. CDR3 sequence (DNA): TGTGCCAGCAGTCCGACAGGGAATAGCAATCAGCCCCAGCATTTT.

The V and J genes are TRBV7-9 and TRBJ1-1; D unclear. The CDR3 length is 14 residues. V lost 0 bases and J 0 bases, leaving 5 bases between the germline ends. In germline, CDR1 is SEHNR, CDR2 FQNEAQ (reference sequence). The CDR3 sequence is CASSLASMNTEAFF. The CDR3 DNA is TGTGCCAGCAGCTTAGCTTCTATGAACACTGAAGCTTTCTTT. Complete variable domain (other parts from reference TRBV7-9 and TRBJ1-1): DTGVSQNPRHKITKRGQNVTFRCDPISEHNRLYWYRQTLGQGPEFLTYFQNEAQLEKSRLLSDRFSAERPKGSFSTLEIQRTEQGDSAMYLCASSLASMNTEAFFGQGTRLTVV.

DNA for the CDR3: TGTGCCAGCAGTTTTCGGAGGGGGATTGATTCACCCCTCCACTTT. Its protein is CASSFRRGIDSPLHF. V gene TRBV27 combines with J gene TRBJ1-6; weak D call: TRBD1 (6 bases). This CDR3 is built from 15 residues. Germline V gene sequence: CDR1 MNHEY, CDR2 SMNVEV (reference sequence). V dropped 3 bases and J dropped 8 bases, with 14 bases sitting between them.

As concerns this clone: This same CDR3 is encoded by further DNA sequences in the sample. The chain combines TRBV28 with TRBJ1-2; TRBD1 might be the D (5 bases). Trimming removed 3 bases from V and 4 bases from J, with 9 bases in between. From germline, CDR1 is MDHEN and CDR2 SYDVKM. The CDR3 extends over 13 amino acids. The CDR3 sequence is CASSLGGSYGYTF. CDR3 DNA sequence: TGTGCCAGCAGTTTGGGGGGTAGCTATGGCTACACCTTC.

The chain links TRBV5-1 to TRBJ2-7; the D gene is possibly TRBD1 (6 bases). The germline gives CDR1 SGHRS, CDR2 YFSETQ. V was trimmed by 4 bases and J by 2 bases, leaving 13 bases between them. The CDR3 is 14 residues long. The CDR3 loop reads CASSRIRGPYEQYF. Written as DNA, the CDR3 is TGCGCCAGCAGCCGGATCAGGGGACCCTACGAGCAGTACTTC. Full variable domain (rest looked up from reference TRBV5-1 and TRBJ2-7): KAGVTQTPRYLIKTRGQQVTLSCSPISGHRSVSWYQQTPGQGLQFLFEYFSETQRNKGNFPGRFSGRQFSNSRSEMNVSTLELGDSALYLCASSRIRGPYEQYFGPGTRLTVT.

V is TRBV2 and J is TRBJ1-4; weak D call: TRBD1 (5 bases). The CDR3 consists of 12 residues. Germline CDR1 is SNHLY and CDR2 is FYNNEI. The V end was cut by 6 bases, the J end by 7 bases, with 9 bases between. The CDR3 is CASSLGREKLFF. In nucleotides, the CDR3 is TGTGCCAGCAGCCTGGGGCGTGAAAAACTGTTTTTT.

The CDR3 reads CASSYSTGEKNEQYF. The CDR3 DNA follows: TGTGCCAGCAGTTACTCGACGGGGGAGAAGAACGAGCAGTACTTC. The chain joins TRBV6-6 to TRBJ2-7; perhaps TRBD2 as D (6 bases). This CDR3 has 15 amino acids. Trimming removed 0 bases at V and 5 bases at J, with 14 bases between. Germline V lookup: CDR1 MNHNY, CDR2 SVGAGI (reference sequence).

Written as DNA, the CDR3 is TGTGCCAGCAGCTTAACTTCAATCGGACCTGGGGCCAACGTCCTGACTTTC. Protein sequence: CASSLTSIGPGANVLTF. This chain links TRBV7-2 with TRBJ2-6, with unresolved D. Germline lookup yields CDR1 SGHTA and CDR2 FQGNSA. The CDR3 extends over 17 amino acids. The V and J ends lost 2 bases and 2 bases respectively, with 13 bases between them.

The chain couples TRBV29-1 to TRBJ1-5, with D possibly being TRBD1 (5 bases). Germline V gene lookup returns CDR1 SQVTM and CDR2 ANQGSEA. CDR3 length: 14 amino acids. V was pared by 6 bases and J by 0 bases, with 12 bases between. The CDR3 here is CSVGGTSSNQPQHF. The CDR3, as DNA: TGCAGCGTGGGAGGGACCTCTAGCAATCAGCCCCAGCATTTT.

The rearrangement links TRBV9 to TRBJ2-1; TRBD2 matches 8 bases. The CDR3 is 16 amino acids. The germline V gene has CDR1 SGDLS and CDR2 YYNGEE. V trimming: 4 bases; J trimming: 6 bases; junction bases outside the gene matches: 12. CDR3 sequence reads: CASSPGVGRAPNEQFF. CDR3 nucleotides: TGTGCCAGCAGCCCGGGGGTCGGGAGGGCCCCCAATGAGCAGTTCTTC.

The V and J genes are TRBV30 and TRBJ1-2; maybe TRBD1 (5 bases). CDR1 is GTSNPN and CDR2 is SVGIG in the germline V gene (reference sequence). V gave up 3 bases and J gave up 8 bases, with 16 bases separating them. The CDR3 loop spans 13 amino acids. In nucleotides, the CDR3 is TGTGCCTGGAGCCTTGGCGGGGGAAGAGGCTACACCTTC. This translates into CAWSLGGGRGYTF.

The rearrangement uses TRBV10-1 and TRBJ2-1; D uncertain. CDR1 WNHNN and CDR2 SYGVQD come from the germline V gene (reference sequence). The CDR3 is 12 residues long. V gave up 3 bases and J gave up 0 bases, with 0 bases separating them. The CDR3 reads CASSDSYNEQFF. The CDR3 nucleotides read TGCGCCAGCAGTGACTCCTACAATGAGCAGTTCTTC.

This clone came up once. The rearrangement links TRBV7-8 to TRBJ2-2; TRBD1 agrees at 8 bases. This CDR3 spans 15 amino acids. Germline-derived CDR1 and CDR2 are SGHVS and FQNEAQ. V shed 5 bases, J shed 5 bases, and the junction held 7 bases outside the gene matches. The CDR3 region is CASSPRTGLTGELFF. CDR3 sequence (DNA): TGTGCCAGCAGCCCCAGGACAGGGTTAACCGGGGAGCTGTTTTTT.

Written as DNA, the CDR3 is TGTGCCAGCAGTTACGCCTCCTTGGGCCAGCCCCAGCATTTT. This translates into CASSYASLGQPQHF. The chain couples TRBV6-6 to TRBJ1-5; D is unresolved. Germline CDR1 and CDR2: MNHNY and SVGAGI (reference sequence). V lost 2 bases and J 7 bases, leaving 12 bases between the germline ends. The CDR3 has 14 amino acids.

The V gene is TRBV28, the J gene TRBJ2-7; D gene uncertain. This CDR3 comprises 14 residues. Germline CDR1 reads MDHEN; CDR2 reads SYDVKM. V lost 6 bases, J lost 2 bases, and 14 bases lay in between. As DNA, the CDR3 is TGTGCCAGCAGGGATGGAACGGTTCCCTACGAGCAGTACTTC. It specifies CASRDGTVPYEQYF.

This chain uses TRBV18 with TRBJ1-1; D gene unclear. With 6 bases removed from V and 0 bases from J, the gap between germline ends came to 11 bases. Per the germline V gene, CDR1 is KGHSH and CDR2 is LQKENI. The CDR3 is made up of 14 amino acids. The CDR3 coding sequence is TGTGCCAGCTCCCCCGCCCCACTGAACACTGAAGCTTTCTTT. Its translation is CASSPAPLNTEAFF. The full variable domain, completed using reference TRBV18 and TRBJ1-1, is NAGVMQNPRHLVRRRGQEARLRCSPMKGHSHVYWYRQLPEEGLKFMVYLQKENIIDESGMPKERFSAEFPKEGPSILRIQQVVRGDSAAYFCASSPAPLNTEAFFGQGTRLTVV.

This clone was seen ten or more times. V and J are TRBV7-2 and TRBJ1-2; D is unclear. In germline, CDR1 is SGHTA, CDR2 FQGNSA. CDR3 length equals 12 residues. The V end lost 5 bases, the J end lost 1 base, and 5 bases lay between the germline ends. Here the CDR3 DNA reads TGTGCCAGCAGCACTTATAACTATGGCTACACCTTC. Its translation is CASSTYNYGYTF.